These 5 T cell receptor beta chains were sequenced from one sample in a study of PD-L1 blockade in urothelial cancer. Assay used: immunoSEQ multiplex PCR; TCRdb lists only in-frame clones, some missing. Of about 93,000 clones detected, almost 90% appear once; the ten largest clones hold roughly 1.6%. Time point given: pretreatment peripheral blood. This sample comprised PBMCs, obtained around atezolizumab (anti-PD-L1) treatment. These receptors were taken from a man aged 60-69 years with urothelial cancer.

The chain combines TRBV7-9 with TRBJ1-2; TRBD1 agrees at 11 bases. Per the germline V gene, CDR1 is SEHNR and CDR2 is FQNEAQ (reference sequence). This CDR3 region has 14 residues. V gave up 4 bases and J gave up 3 bases; unmatched junction bases: 1. CDR3 region: CASSWTGGDYGYTF. The CDR3 DNA sequence: TGTGCCAGCAGCTGGACAGGGGGCGACTATGGCTACACCTTC.

The rearrangement uses TRBV29-1 and TRBJ1-2; 10 bases align to TRBD1. Germline lookup yields CDR1 SQVTM and CDR2 ANQGSEA. The CDR3 extends over 15 amino acids. J lost 2 bases, V lost 6 bases, and 9 bases had no gene match. The CDR3 DNA follows: TGCAGCGTGGACAGGGGGATAGAAGCGAACTATGGCTACACCTTC. This codes for CSVDRGIEANYGYTF.

The genes are TRBV10-3 and TRBJ2-7; 15 bases agree with TRBD2. Losses at the gene ends were 0 bases for V and 3 bases for J; bases not matched to a gene: 3. CDR1 is ENHRY and CDR2 is SYGVKD in the germline V gene. This CDR3 spans 17 amino acids. CDR3 sequence (DNA): TGTGCCATCAGTGAGTCCGGGACTAGCGGGAGGCTCTACGAGCAGTACTTC. It specifies CAISESGTSGRLYEQYF.

The CDR3, as DNA: TGTGCCAGCGTTGTGGGACTAGCGGGGGGGAGCTCCTACAATGAGCAGTTCTTC. It codes for CASVVGLAGGSSYNEQFF. The chain is built from TRBV2 and TRBJ2-1; TRBD2 matches 16 bases. The germline CDR1 and CDR2 sequences are SNHLY and FYNNEI. Trimming cost V 8 bases and J 0 bases; bases outside gene matches: 7. CDR3 length: 18 amino acids.

The V gene is TRBV5-8, the J gene TRBJ1-2; no clear D. Germline values: CDR1 SGHTS, CDR2 YDEGEE. V was shortened by 4 bases and J by 6 bases, with 25 bases between the two germline ends. The CDR3 is 17 amino acids. The CDR3 spells CASSLLPTQAVSNGYTF. The CDR3 DNA sequence: TGTGCCAGCAGCCTGCTTCCTACTCAAGCCGTATCAAATGGCTACACCTTC.